These T cell receptor beta chains were read from a single sample in a study of T cells in Graves' hyperthyroidism and ophthalmopathy. TCRdb called the multiplex PCR reads again in MiXCR, with one record for every CDR3 protein. The table shows over 700,000 distinct CDR3 sequences, with about 38% occurring only once. The sample was blood. These receptors were obtained from a man aged 18 to 29 with Graves' hyperthyroidism. Each CDR3 is given with its conserved first and last residue. The order of the fields is V gene, J gene, clone size, D gene, CDR3 DNA, CDR3 protein. D genes are given only for firm matches. Rows give clone size only sometimes, using once, few, many, or a class for an expanded clone.

V: TRBV12-3/TRBV12-4; J: TRBJ1-2; size: many; D: TRBD1; DNA: TGTGCCAGCAGTTTCGACAGGGGACATGGCTACACCTTC; CDR3: CASSFDRGHGYTF
V: TRBV2; J: TRBJ1-2; size: NA; D: NA; DNA: TGTGCCAGTACAGGCAATGAAGCGGTAGGGACCTATGGCTACACCTTC; CDR3: CASTGNEAVGTYGYTF
V: TRBV20-1; J: TRBJ1-6; size: NA; D: NA; DNA: TGCAGTGCTAGACCGGGCCGAGATTCCTATAATTCACCCCTCCACTTT; CDR3: CSARPGRDSYNSPLHF
V: TRBV6-5; J: TRBJ1-1; size: NA; D: NA; DNA: TGTGCCAGCAGTTACTCGTGGAGGAGAATGAACACTGAAGCTTTCTTT; CDR3: CASSYSWRRMNTEAFF
V: TRBV9; J: TRBJ1-1; size: few; D: NA; DNA: TGTGCCAGCAGCCCTGAAGGGTCGGTGAACACTGAAGCTTTCTTT; CDR3: CASSPEGSVNTEAFF
V: TRBV6-1; J: TRBJ1-1; size: few; D: NA; DNA: TGTGCCAGCCAATATTACACTGAAGCTTTCTTT; CDR3: CASQYYTEAFF
V: TRBV7-2; J: TRBJ2-7; size: NA; D: NA; DNA: TGTGCCAGCAGTAATCGACTTACCTGGGAGTCCCACGAGCAGTACTTC; CDR3: CASSNRLTWESHEQYF
V: TRBV9; J: TRBJ2-7; size: few; D: TRBD1; DNA: TGTGCCAGCGGCAGGGGGAACTACGAGCAGTACTTC; CDR3: CASGRGNYEQYF
V: TRBV5-5; J: TRBJ1-6; size: NA; D: TRBD1; DNA: TGTGCCAGCACCCGGCAGGGGGATTCACCCCTCCACTTT; CDR3: CASTRQGDSPLHF
V: TRBV15; J: TRBJ2-6; size: NA; D: NA; DNA: TGTGCCACCAGCAGAGCAGCAGGGGCCAACGTCCTGACTTTC; CDR3: CATSRAAGANVLTF
V: TRBV7-9; J: TRBJ2-7; size: many; D: NA; DNA: TGTGCCAGCAGCTCAGTAGGGGACGAGCAGTACTTC; CDR3: CASSSVGDEQYF
V: TRBV9; J: TRBJ2-7; size: few; D: TRBD1; DNA: TGTGCCAGCAGCCCCGGGACAGGGCTAAGACACGAGCAGTACTTC; CDR3: CASSPGTGLRHEQYF
V: TRBV7-9; J: TRBJ2-7; size: NA; D: TRBD2; DNA: TGTGCCAGCAGCTCCCAGACTAGCGGGAACGAGCAGTACTTC; CDR3: CASSSQTSGNEQYF
V: TRBV7-8; J: TRBJ2-7; size: NA; D: NA; DNA: TGTGCCAGCGGAACCGGGACTTCTTCCTACGAGCAGTACTTC; CDR3: CASGTGTSSYEQYF
V: TRBV5-1; J: TRBJ1-5; size: few; D: NA; DNA: TGCGCCAGCAGCTTGTATGGGGGTTCTAGCAATCAGCCCCAGCATTTT; CDR3: CASSLYGGSSNQPQHF
V: TRBV12-3/TRBV12-4; J: TRBJ2-7; size: many; D: NA; DNA: TGTGCCAGCAGCTTGAATGCCTACGAGCAGTACTTC; CDR3: CASSLNAYEQYF
V: TRBV15; J: TRBJ2-5; size: once; D: TRBD1; DNA: TGTGCCACCAGCGGGGGACGGGCCTGGGACAGAGCCCAAGAGACCCAGTACTTC; CDR3: CATSGGRAWDRAQETQYF
V: TRBV29-1; J: TRBJ2-5; size: NA; D: NA; DNA: TGCAGCGCCGGACAGAACCAAGAGACCCAGTACTTC; CDR3: CSAGQNQETQYF
V: TRBV7-9; J: TRBJ1-1; size: many; D: TRBD1; DNA: TGTGCCAGCAGCTGGGGACAGTACACTGAAGCTTTCTTT; CDR3: CASSWGQYTEAFF
V: TRBV6-5; J: TRBJ1-1; size: few; D: NA; DNA: TGTGCCAGCAGTTACTCGGATGCGTCAGAAGCTTTCTTT; CDR3: CASSYSDASEAFF
V: TRBV4-2; J: TRBJ2-7; size: many; D: NA; DNA: TGTGCCAGCAGCCAAGATGGGGCAGGGTACGAGCAGTACTTC; CDR3: CASSQDGAGYEQYF
V: TRBV14; J: TRBJ2-5; size: few; D: NA; DNA: TGTGCCAGCAGCAACTACCTACAAGAGACCCAGTACTTC; CDR3: CASSNYLQETQYF
V: TRBV29-1; J: TRBJ1-1; size: NA; D: NA; DNA: TGCAGCGTTGAAAAGGGACACACGAACACTGAAGCTTTCTTT; CDR3: CSVEKGHTNTEAFF
V: TRBV19; J: TRBJ2-7; size: many; D: TRBD1; DNA: TGTGCCAGTAGCACGGGACAGGGGATTGGCGAGCAGTACTTC; CDR3: CASSTGQGIGEQYF
V: TRBV12-3/TRBV12-4; J: TRBJ2-7; size: many; D: NA; DNA: TGTGCCAGCAGTTTAATTGGGTACGAGCAGTACTTC; CDR3: CASSLIGYEQYF
V: TRBV29-1; J: TRBJ1-4; size: many; D: NA; DNA: TGCAGCGGCCTGGAGGGTGATGAAAAACTGTTTTTT; CDR3: CSGLEGDEKLFF
V: TRBV10-3; J: TRBJ2-3; size: NA; D: TRBD2; DNA: TGTGCCGTTAGCGGGAGAGGTGATACGCAGTATTTT; CDR3: CAVSGRGDTQYF
V: TRBV12-3/TRBV12-4; J: TRBJ1-3; size: many; D: NA; DNA: TGTGCCAGCACCTCCGGATCTGGAAACACCATATATTTT; CDR3: CASTSGSGNTIYF
V: TRBV19; J: TRBJ2-5; size: NA; D: TRBD1; DNA: TGTGCCAGTATTAAGGGACAGAAGGGAGAGACCCAGTACTTC; CDR3: CASIKGQKGETQYF
V: TRBV19; J: TRBJ1-2; size: few; D: TRBD1; DNA: TGTGCCAGTAGTACCGGACAGGGGGTCTATGGCTACACCTTC; CDR3: CASSTGQGVYGYTF
V: TRBV12-3/TRBV12-4; J: TRBJ1-4; size: NA; D: TRBD1; DNA: TGTGCCAGCCTGGGACAGTCTAATGAAAAACTGTTTTTT; CDR3: CASLGQSNEKLFF
V: TRBV20-1; J: TRBJ1-1; size: many; D: TRBD1; DNA: TGCAGTGCTAGAGGAGAGGGACAGGGAGGTAACACTGAAGCTTTCTTT; CDR3: CSARGEGQGGNTEAFF
V: TRBV10-3; J: TRBJ1-1; size: many; D: NA; DNA: TGTGCCATCAGCACCGAGGTCGGCACTGAAGCTTTCTTT; CDR3: CAISTEVGTEAFF
V: TRBV11-2; J: TRBJ2-2; size: few; D: NA; DNA: TGTGCCAGCAGCCAAGATTGGGTCGACGGGGAGCTGTTTTTT; CDR3: CASSQDWVDGELFF
V: TRBV9; J: TRBJ2-7; size: NA; D: TRBD2; DNA: TGTGCCAGCAGCGTAAATGTCGGGGCTAGCGGGGATCACGAGCAGTACTTC; CDR3: CASSVNVGASGDHEQYF
V: TRBV10-3; J: TRBJ1-5; size: NA; D: NA; DNA: TGTGCCATCAGTGTTTCAGGGGCTGCGGAGCCCCAGCATTTT; CDR3: CAISVSGAAEPQHF
V: TRBV19; J: TRBJ1-6; size: many; D: TRBD1; DNA: TGCGCTTCCCGACAGGGAGAATCACCCCTCCACTTT; CDR3: CASRQGESPLHF
V: TRBV9; J: TRBJ2-2; size: many; D: TRBD1; DNA: TGTGCCAGCAGCGTAGCAGGGGGTAACACCGGGGAGCTGTTTTTT; CDR3: CASSVAGGNTGELFF
V: TRBV5-8; J: TRBJ1-1; size: few; D: NA; DNA: TGTGCCAGCAGCTTTTCCCCGGGACAAGTGAACACTGAAGCTTTCTTT; CDR3: CASSFSPGQVNTEAFF
V: TRBV7-2; J: TRBJ2-7; size: NA; D: TRBD2; DNA: TGTGCCAGCAGCAAGACTAGCGGGGCCGCCGAGCAGTACTTC; CDR3: CASSKTSGAAEQYF